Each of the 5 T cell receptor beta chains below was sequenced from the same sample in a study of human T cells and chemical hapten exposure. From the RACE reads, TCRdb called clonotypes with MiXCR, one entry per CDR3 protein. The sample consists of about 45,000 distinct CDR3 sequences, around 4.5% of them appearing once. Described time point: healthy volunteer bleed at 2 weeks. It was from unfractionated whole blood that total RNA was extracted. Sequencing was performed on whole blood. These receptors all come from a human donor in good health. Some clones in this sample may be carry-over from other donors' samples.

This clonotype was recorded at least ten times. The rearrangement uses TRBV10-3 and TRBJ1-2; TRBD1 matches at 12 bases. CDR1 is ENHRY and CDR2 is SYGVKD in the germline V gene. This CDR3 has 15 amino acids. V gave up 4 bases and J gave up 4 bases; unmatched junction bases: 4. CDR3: CAISGDRGRSYGYTF. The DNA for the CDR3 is TGTGCCATCAGTGGGGACAGGGGGCGATCCTATGGCTACACCTTC.

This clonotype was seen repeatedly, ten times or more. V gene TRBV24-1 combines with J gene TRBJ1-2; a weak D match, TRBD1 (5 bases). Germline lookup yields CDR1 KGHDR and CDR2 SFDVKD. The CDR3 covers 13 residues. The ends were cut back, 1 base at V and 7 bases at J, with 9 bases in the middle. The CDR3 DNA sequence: TGTGCCACCAGTGATTTAAGAGGGACTGGCTACACCTTC. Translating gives CATSDLRGTGYTF.

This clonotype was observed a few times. The CDR3 region is CASSQDLSRKTYTF. The CDR3 nucleotides read TGTGCCAGCAGCCAAGATCTGAGTCGAAAAACCTACACCTTC. This rearrangement joins TRBV3-1 to TRBJ1-2; no definite D call. V lost 0 bases and J 10 bases, leaving 15 bases between the germline ends. Germline lookup yields CDR1 LGHDT and CDR2 YNNKEL (reference sequence). This CDR3 spans 14 amino acids. The whole variable domain, remainder taken from reference TRBV3-1 and TRBJ1-2, is DTAVSQTPKYLVTQMGNDKSIKCEQNLGHDTMYWYKQDSKKFLKIMFSYNNKELIINETVPNRFSPKSPDKAHLNLHINSLELGDSAVYFCASSQDLSRKTYTFGSGTRLTVV.

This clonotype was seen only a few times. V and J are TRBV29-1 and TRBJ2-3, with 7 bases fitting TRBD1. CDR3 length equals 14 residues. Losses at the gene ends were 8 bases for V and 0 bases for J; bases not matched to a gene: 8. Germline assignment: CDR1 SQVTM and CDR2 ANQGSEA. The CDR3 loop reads CSFWTGFSTDTQYF. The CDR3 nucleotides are TGCAGCTTCTGGACAGGCTTTAGCACAGATACGCAGTATTTT.

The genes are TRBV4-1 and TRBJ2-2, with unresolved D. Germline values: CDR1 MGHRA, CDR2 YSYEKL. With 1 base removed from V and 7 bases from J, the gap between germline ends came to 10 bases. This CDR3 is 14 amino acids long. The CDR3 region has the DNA TGCGCCAGCAGCCAAGTCCTTTTCAGCGGGGAGCTGTTTTTT. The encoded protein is CASSQVLFSGELFF.